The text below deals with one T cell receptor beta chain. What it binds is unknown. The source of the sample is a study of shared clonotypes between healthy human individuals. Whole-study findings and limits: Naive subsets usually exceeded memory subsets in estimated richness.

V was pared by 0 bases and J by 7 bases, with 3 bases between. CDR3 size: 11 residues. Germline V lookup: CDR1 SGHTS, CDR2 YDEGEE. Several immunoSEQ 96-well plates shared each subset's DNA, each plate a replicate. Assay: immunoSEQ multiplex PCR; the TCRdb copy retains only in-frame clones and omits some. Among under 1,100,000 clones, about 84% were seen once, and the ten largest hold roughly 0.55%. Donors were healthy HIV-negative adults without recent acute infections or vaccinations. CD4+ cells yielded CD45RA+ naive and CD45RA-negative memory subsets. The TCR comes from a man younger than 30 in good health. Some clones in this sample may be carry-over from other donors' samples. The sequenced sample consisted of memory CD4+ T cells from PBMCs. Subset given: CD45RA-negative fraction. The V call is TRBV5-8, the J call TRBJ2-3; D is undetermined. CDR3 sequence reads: CASSLVNTQYF. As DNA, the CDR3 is TGTGCCAGCAGCTTGGTAAATACGCAGTATTTT.